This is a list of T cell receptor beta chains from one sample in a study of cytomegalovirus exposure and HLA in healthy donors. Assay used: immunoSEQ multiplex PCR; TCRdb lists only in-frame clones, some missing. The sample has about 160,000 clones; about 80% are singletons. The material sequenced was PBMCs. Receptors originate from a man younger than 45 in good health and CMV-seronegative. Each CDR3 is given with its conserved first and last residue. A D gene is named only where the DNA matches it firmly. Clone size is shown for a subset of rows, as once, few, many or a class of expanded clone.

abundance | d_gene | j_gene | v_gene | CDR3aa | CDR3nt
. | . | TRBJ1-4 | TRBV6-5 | CAAADTSNEKLFF | TGTGCCGCGGCCGATACTTCAAATGAAAAACTGTTTTTT
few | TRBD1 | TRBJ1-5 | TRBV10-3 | CAISEGTGRNQPQHF | TGTGCCATCAGTGAGGGGACAGGGCGGAATCAGCCCCAGCATTTT
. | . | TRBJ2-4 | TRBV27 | CASSSLVGADIQYF | TGTGCCAGCAGTTCCCTAGTGGGGGCGGACATTCAGTACTTC
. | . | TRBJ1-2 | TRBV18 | CASSPAAGANYGYTF | TGTGCCAGCTCTCCGGCGGCAGGGGCTAACTATGGCTACACCTTC
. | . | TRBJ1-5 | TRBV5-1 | CASSLEGGGGNQPQHF | TGCGCCAGCAGCTTGGAAGGTGGGGGGGGCAATCAGCCCCAGCATTTT
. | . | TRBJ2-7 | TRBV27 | CASSFSRGYEQYF | TGTGCCAGCAGTTTCAGTAGGGGGTACGAGCAGTACTTC
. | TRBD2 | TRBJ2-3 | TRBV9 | CASKGTSGNYSRDTQYF | TGTGCCAGCAAGGGGACTAGCGGGAACTATTCGCGAGATACGCAGTATTTT
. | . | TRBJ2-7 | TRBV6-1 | CASSEALGYEQYF | TGTGCCAGCAGTGAAGCGCTCGGCTACGAGCAGTACTTC
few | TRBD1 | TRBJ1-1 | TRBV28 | CASSLTGVRTEAFF | TGTGCCAGCAGTTTAACAGGGGTGCGAACTGAAGCTTTCTTT
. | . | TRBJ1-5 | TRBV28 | CASSLRPGNSNQPQHF | TGTGCCAGCAGTCTCCGCCCCGGGAATAGCAATCAGCCCCAGCATTTT
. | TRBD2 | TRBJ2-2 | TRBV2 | CAISPPLAGSGELFF | TGTGCAATCTCCCCCCCCCTAGCGGGAAGCGGGGAGCTGTTTTTT
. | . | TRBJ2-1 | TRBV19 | CASKATALNEQFF | TGTGCCAGTAAAGCGACAGCGCTCAATGAGCAGTTCTTC
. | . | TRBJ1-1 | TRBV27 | CASSLLVNTEAFF | TGTGCCAGCAGTTTACTCGTGAACACTGAAGCTTTCTTT
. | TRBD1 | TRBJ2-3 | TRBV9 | CASSVLQGISTDTQYF | TGTGCCAGCAGCGTCCTACAGGGGATCAGCACAGATACGCAGTATTTT